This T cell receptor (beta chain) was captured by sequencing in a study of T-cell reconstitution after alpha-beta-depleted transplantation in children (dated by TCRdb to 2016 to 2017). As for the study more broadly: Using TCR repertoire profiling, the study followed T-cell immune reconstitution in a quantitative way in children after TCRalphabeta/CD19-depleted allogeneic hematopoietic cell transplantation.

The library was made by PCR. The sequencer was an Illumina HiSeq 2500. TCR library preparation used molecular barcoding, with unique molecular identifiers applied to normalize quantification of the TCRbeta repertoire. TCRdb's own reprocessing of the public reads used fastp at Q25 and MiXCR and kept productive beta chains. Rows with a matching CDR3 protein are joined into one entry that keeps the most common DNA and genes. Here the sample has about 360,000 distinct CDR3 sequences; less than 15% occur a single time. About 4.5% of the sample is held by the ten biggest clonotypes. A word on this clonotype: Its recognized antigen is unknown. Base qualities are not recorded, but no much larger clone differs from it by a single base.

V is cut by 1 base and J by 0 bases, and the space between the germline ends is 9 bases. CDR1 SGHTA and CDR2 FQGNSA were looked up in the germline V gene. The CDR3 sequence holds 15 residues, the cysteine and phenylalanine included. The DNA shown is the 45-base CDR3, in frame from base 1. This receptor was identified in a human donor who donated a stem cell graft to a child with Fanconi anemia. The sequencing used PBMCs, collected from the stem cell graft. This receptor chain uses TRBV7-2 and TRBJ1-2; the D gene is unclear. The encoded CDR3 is CASSLERLANYGYTF. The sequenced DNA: TGTGCCAGCAGCTTAGAACGGTTAGCTAACTATGGCTACACCTTC.